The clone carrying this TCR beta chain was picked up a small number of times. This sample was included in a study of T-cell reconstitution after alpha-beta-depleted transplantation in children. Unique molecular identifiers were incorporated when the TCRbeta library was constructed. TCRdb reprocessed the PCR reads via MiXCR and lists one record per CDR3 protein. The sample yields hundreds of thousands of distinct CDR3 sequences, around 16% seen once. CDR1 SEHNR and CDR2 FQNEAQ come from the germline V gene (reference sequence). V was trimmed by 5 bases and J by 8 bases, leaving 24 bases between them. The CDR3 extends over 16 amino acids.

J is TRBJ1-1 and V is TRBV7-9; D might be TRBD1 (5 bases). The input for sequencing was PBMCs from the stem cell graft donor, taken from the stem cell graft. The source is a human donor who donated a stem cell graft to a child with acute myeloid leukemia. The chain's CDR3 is CASSKEMESLWGEAFF. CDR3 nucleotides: TGTGCCAGCAGCAAGGAGATGGAGTCATTATGGGGCGAAGCTTTCTTT.